This T cell receptor beta chain was retrieved from a study of human T cells and chemical hapten exposure (dated by TCRdb to about 2021). Regarding the research as a whole: For sensitization, 2% DPC in acetone was applied to a roughly 2 cm by roughly 2 cm area of upper inner arm skin. Libraries were pooled for sequencing, and variation in per-sample TCR yields was attributed mainly to small differences in library volumes within the pool. Throughout the approximately 24-week study period, patients were also given weekly therapeutic DPC doses on the scalp. From each blood RNA sample, both TCR alpha and TCR beta chains were sequenced. About 27 alopecia patients gave blood for TCR sequencing at one to four time points (pre-sensitization, 2, 6 and 24 weeks). In alopecia patients, the study followed how the peripheral blood TCR repertoire changed in vivo over primary and secondary sensitization to diphenylcyclopropenone (DPC), a hapten. Patient blood was sampled pre-sensitization (week 0) and at 2, 6 and about 24 weeks after DPC sensitization. Patch testing on the upper back used Finn chambers containing 0.01% DPC, with scoring done after 6 days according to International Contact Dermatitis Research Group standards. Alopecia areata with under or over 50% scalp involvement, alopecia totalis and alopecia universalis were represented in the patient cohort, which was mostly female. The study at large found these results: The number of PT1 expanded TCRs positively correlated with patch test score, significant at thresholds 8, 16 and 32 but not 4. All patients had alopecia, a presumed autoimmune disease, so their immune response might differ from that of healthy individuals. Compared with pre-sensitization or healthy control sets, expanded TCRs formed significantly more large CDR3 similarity clusters, which is consistent with antigen-driven responses. Repeated subsampling changed both the strength of the expansion versus patch-test correlation and the threshold at which the correlation became significant. DPC sensitization did not change how many TCRs were above 1 in 1000 frequency, and no evidence was found of alterations in global repertoire structure.

This sample's time point label indicates: patch test 1, 2 weeks after DPC sensitization. In light of the paper, this sample's treatment or condition label describes: therapeutic diphenylcyclopropenone sensitization with weekly scalp DPC. Total RNA was extracted from unfractionated whole blood collected in Tempus Blood RNA tubes. At every patch-test visit, the blood draw took place before the patch test was put on. Patients were considered eligible if aged 18 to 70, diagnosed with alopecia and deemed suitable for DPC therapy, and patients were excluded if pregnant. Based on the germline V gene (reference sequence), the CDR1 and CDR2 sequences are MNHNY and SVGAGI. CDR3 length: 14 amino acids, cysteine to phenylalanine. Solely the CDR3 DNA is kept, with 42 bases framed from the first base. The V end loses 6 bases and the J end loses 8 bases, and a stretch of 19 bases separates them. This clonotype was observed many times. It lacks a known antigen. Base qualities were left out, and no much larger clone turns up one base away.

Libraries came from RACE. Sequencing relied on a NextSeq 500. During library preparation, unique molecular identifiers were attached to individual cDNA molecules so that TCRs could be counted in a quantitative, reproducible way. In the paper's pipeline: A median of around 96,000 TCRs per sample was observed, with a range of 23,224 to 690,600. The Decombinator software suite was used to annotate V, J and CDR3 in the TCR reads. To make PS versus PT1 abundance plots, every sample was subsampled to the same number of TCRs (28,000). Expanded TCRs were defined as absent before sensitization and observed at least eight times at the 2-week time point. The raw public reads went through TCRdb reprocessing: fastp at Q25, MiXCR clone calling, in-frame beta chains kept. For every CDR3 protein sequence, its rows merge into one entry that carries the most common genes and DNA. None of the V and J calls come from the authors' own analysis; TCRdb made them. The sample table holds fewer than 45,000 distinct CDR3 sequences, of which over 3.5% were seen once. Roughly 24% of the sample is in the top ten clones.

This specimen was whole blood, taken in connection with sensitization to the hapten diphenylcyclopropenone (DPC). This receptor chain uses TRBV6-6 and TRBJ1-2; no D gene is confidently identified. The clonotype comes from a man in his fifties or sixties with alopecia areata. Some clones in this sample may be carry-over from other donors' samples. The CDR3 region reads CASSPTQESSGYTF. In nucleotides, the sequence is TGTGCCAGCAGCCCCACCCAAGAGAGTAGCGGCTACACCTTC.